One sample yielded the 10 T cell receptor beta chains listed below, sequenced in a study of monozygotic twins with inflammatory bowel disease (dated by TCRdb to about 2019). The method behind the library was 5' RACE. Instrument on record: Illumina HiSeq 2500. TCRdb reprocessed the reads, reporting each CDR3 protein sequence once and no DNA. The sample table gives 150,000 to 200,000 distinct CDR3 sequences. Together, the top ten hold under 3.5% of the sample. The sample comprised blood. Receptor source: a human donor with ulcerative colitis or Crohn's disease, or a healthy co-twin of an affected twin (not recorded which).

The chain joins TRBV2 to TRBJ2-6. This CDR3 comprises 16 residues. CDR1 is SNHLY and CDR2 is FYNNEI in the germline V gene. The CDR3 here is CASSARQTSGANVLTF.

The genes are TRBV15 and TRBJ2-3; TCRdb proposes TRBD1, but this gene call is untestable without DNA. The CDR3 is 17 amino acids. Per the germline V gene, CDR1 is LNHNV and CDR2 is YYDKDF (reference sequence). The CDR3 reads CATSSHPGVYTADTQYF. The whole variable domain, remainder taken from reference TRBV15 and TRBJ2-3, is DAMVIQNPRYQVTQFGKPVTLSCSQTLNHNVMYWYQQKSSQAPKLLFHYYDKDFNNEADTPDNFQSRRPNTSFCFLDIRSPGLGDTAMYLCATSSHPGVYTADTQYFGPGTRLTVL.

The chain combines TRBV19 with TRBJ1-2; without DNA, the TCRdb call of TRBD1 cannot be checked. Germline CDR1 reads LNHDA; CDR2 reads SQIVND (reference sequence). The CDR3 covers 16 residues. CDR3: CASRIYGTSGDYGYTF. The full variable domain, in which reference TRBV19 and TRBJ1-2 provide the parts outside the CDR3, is DGGITQSPKYLFRKEGQNVTLSCEQNLNHDAMYWYRQDPGQGLRLIYYSQIVNDFQKGDIAEGYSVSREKKESFPLTVTSAQKNPTAFYLCASRIYGTSGDYGYTFGSGTRLTVV.

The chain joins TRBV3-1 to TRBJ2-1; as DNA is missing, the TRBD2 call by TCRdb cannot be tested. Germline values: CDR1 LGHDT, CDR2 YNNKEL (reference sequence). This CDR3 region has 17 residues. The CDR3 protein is CASSHLTGGSWHNEQFF.

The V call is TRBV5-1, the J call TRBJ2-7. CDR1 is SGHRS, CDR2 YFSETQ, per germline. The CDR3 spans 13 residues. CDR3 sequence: CASSLAGPYEQYF.

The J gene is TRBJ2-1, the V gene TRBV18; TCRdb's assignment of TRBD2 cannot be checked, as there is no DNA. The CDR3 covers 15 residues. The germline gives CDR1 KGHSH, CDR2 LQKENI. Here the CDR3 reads CASSREAGGQYEQFF.

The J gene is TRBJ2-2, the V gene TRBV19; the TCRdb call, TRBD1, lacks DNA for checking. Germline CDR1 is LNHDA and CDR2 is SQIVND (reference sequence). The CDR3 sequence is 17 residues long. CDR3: CASSKGNQGASVGELFF.

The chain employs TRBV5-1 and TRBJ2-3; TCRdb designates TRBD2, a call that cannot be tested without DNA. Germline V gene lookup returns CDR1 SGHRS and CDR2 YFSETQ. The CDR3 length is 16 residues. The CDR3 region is CASSPLGRPSTDTQYF.

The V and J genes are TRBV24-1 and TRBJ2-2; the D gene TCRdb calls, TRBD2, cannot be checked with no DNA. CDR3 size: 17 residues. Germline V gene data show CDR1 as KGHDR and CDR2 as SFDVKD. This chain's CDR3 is CATSDVAVVGVMGELFF.

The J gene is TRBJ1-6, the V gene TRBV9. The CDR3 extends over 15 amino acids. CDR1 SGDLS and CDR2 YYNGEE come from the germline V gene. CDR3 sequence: CASTRDGQDNSPLHF.